This T cell receptor (beta chain) was retrieved from a study of T cell responses to AZD1222 COVID-19 vaccine. Per germline, CDR1 MDHEN and CDR2 SYDVKM. The CDR3 has 17 amino acids. Sequencing was performed with immunoSEQ multiplex PCR; in TCRdb, only in-frame clones are kept and a portion is missing. The table lists roughly 160,000 clones, about nine tenths of them singletons. This clone was recorded once. One end of the junction is discordant with germline, which a read error may explain. This sequence originates from an adult in good health. V gene TRBV28 combines with J gene TRBJ1-1; possibly TRBD1 for D (5 bases). The input for sequencing was peripheral blood, taken on day 0 of AZD1222 vaccination. This CDR3 reads CASNLGPLSRADTEAFF. The CDR3 region has the DNA TGTGCCAGCAATTTAGGTCCCTTGTCCAGGGCGGACACTGAAGCTTTCTTT.